Following are 10 T cell receptor beta chains from one sample sequenced in a study of T-cell reconstitution after alpha-beta-depleted transplantation in children. Unique molecular identifiers were incorporated when the TCRbeta library was constructed. MiXCR, run by TCRdb on the PCR reads, gives a single entry per CDR3 protein. The repertoire includes about 980,000 distinct CDR3 sequences, about 30% of them detected once, and 28% sits in the top ten. This specimen consisted of PBMCs, mostly from graft donor cells, obtained 360 days after TCRalphabeta/CD19-depleted stem cell transplant. All receptors derive from a boy younger than two who had a stem cell transplant for SCID, so the T cells may come from the graft donor.

In its sample, this clonotype was seen many times. The V and J genes are TRBV18 and TRBJ2-7, with D possibly being TRBD1 or TRBD2 (5 bases each). The CDR3 runs to 13 residues. CDR1 and CDR2 (germline): KGHSH, LQKENI. Trimming removed 8 bases at V and 3 bases at J, with 14 bases between. The CDR3 DNA reads TGTGCCAGCAGTCCCAAGGGGAGCTACGAGCAGTACTTC. Translated: CASSPKGSYEQYF.

This chain uses TRBV15 with TRBJ1-3; no definite D call. Trimming shortened V by 5 bases and J by 2 bases, and 13 bases separated the two germline ends. The CDR3 runs to 15 residues. Germline assignment: CDR1 LNHNV and CDR2 YYDKDF (reference sequence). The CDR3 DNA follows: TGTGCCACCAGCCACTACATGGGGACTGGAAACACCATATATTTT. As protein: CATSHYMGTGNTIYF.

In this sample, this clonotype turned up a few times. The CDR3 is CSARDLTQEVSYNEQFF. CDR3 bases: TGCAGTGCTAGAGATTTGACCCAAGAGGTATCCTACAATGAGCAGTTCTTC. The chain carries TRBV20-1 and TRBJ2-1, with D unclear. Trimming removed 0 bases from V and 1 base from J, with 16 bases in between. Germline V gives CDR1 DFQATT, CDR2 SNEGSKA (reference sequence). This CDR3 is built from 17 residues.

This clonotype was counted a few times. The chain has TRBV27 and TRBJ2-2; 7 bases agree with TRBD1. This CDR3 region has 14 residues. After removal of 5 bases from V and 6 bases from J, the junction contained 6 bases not matched to a gene. From germline, CDR1 is MNHEY and CDR2 SMNVEV (reference sequence). The CDR3 region has the DNA TGTGCCAGCAGTGAACAGGGGTACGCCGGGGAGCTGTTTTTT. It yields the protein CASSEQGYAGELFF.

The CDR3 region has the DNA TGTGCCAGCAGCTCTGTCTTAGCCTACAATGAGCAGTTCTTC. Encoded protein: CASSSVLAYNEQFF. The rearrangement joins TRBV2 to TRBJ2-1, with no clear D. The germline V and J ends were trimmed by 6 bases and 2 bases, with 11 bases remaining between them. The CDR3 runs 14 residues. Germline V gives CDR1 SNHLY, CDR2 FYNNEI.

This clonotype has a single count. The chain couples TRBV5-6 to TRBJ1-2; D is possibly TRBD1 (5 bases). The CDR3 extends over 15 amino acids. The V and J ends lost 0 bases and 2 bases respectively, with 11 bases between them. The germline CDR1 and CDR2 sequences are SGHDT and YYEEEE. The CDR3 DNA sequence: TGTGCCAGCAGCTTGGGACCAGGGAAGAACTATGGCTACACCTTC. It codes for CASSLGPGKNYGYTF.

V is TRBV15 and J is TRBJ2-3, with a tentative D call TRBD1 (5 bases). The CDR3 runs to 17 residues. The V gene lost 0 bases and the J gene lost 0 bases, with 13 bases spanning the gap. Germline values: CDR1 LNHNV, CDR2 YYDKDF (reference sequence). DNA of the CDR3: TGTGCCACCAGCAGAGATCTCGGACACGCAAGCACAGATACGCAGTATTTT. It yields the protein CATSRDLGHASTDTQYF.

This clonotype has a count of ten or more. The chain has TRBV20-1 and TRBJ2-2; 8 bases are shared with TRBD1. This CDR3 region has 15 residues. The V and J ends lost 1 base and 0 bases, in that order; junction bases with no gene match: 1. CDR1 is DFQATT, CDR2 SNEGSKA, per germline (reference sequence). CDR3 nucleotide sequence: TGCAGTGCTAGAGGACAGGGGCCGAACACCGGGGAGCTGTTTTTT. Translation: CSARGQGPNTGELFF.

Many counts were recorded for this clonotype. This chain connects TRBV6-5 to TRBJ1-1; TRBD1 aligns across 7 bases. Losses at the gene ends were 0 bases for V and 2 bases for J; bases not matched to a gene: 3. The CDR3 runs to 15 residues. Germline CDR1 MNHEY, CDR2 SVGAGI. In DNA form, the CDR3 reads TGTGCCAGCAGTTACTCTAACAGGGGAAACACTGAAGCTTTCTTT. This gives the protein CASSYSNRGNTEAFF.

Only a few counts were recorded for this clonotype. J is TRBJ1-5 and V is TRBV4-1; D gene unclear. Trimming removed 4 bases at V and 3 bases at J, with 13 bases between. The CDR3 spans 15 residues. Germline CDR1 MGHRA, CDR2 YSYEKL. This chain's CDR3 is CASSRFISDNQPQHF. As DNA, the CDR3 is TGCGCCAGCAGCCGTTTCATTTCGGACAATCAGCCCCAGCATTTT.